This T cell receptor beta chain was retrieved from a study of OX40 agonist ivuxolimab in advanced cancers. The study's findings and limits: It was also the case that some nonresponders had low normalized T-cell clonal expansion.

V lost 2 bases to trimming and J lost 0 bases, with 7 bases between them. CDR3 length: 15 residues. From germline, CDR1 is KGHSH and CDR2 LQKENI. In regard to this clone: What it binds is unknown.

Only in-frame clones appear in the TCRdb table, and some are missing; sequencing was by immunoSEQ multiplex PCR. The data show fewer than 80,000 clones, over 75% seen once. The sequenced sample was CD4+ or CD8+ T cells sorted from blood, obtained in a trial of the OX40 agonist ivuxolimab. The source of this sequence is an adult with an advanced solid tumor such as melanoma, head and neck, liver or kidney cancer. J is TRBJ2-2 and V is TRBV18, with a possible D match to TRBD1 (6 bases). CDR3 loop: CASSPGQPNTGELFF. CDR3 DNA: TGTGCCAGCTCACCAGGACAGCCGAACACCGGGGAGCTGTTTTTT.